This T cell receptor (beta chain) came from a study of shared clonotypes between healthy human individuals. Study at large: Used for every donor were three CD4 naive, three CD4 memory, two CD8 naive and one CD8 memory plate. The study, taken as a whole, reports: Specimens sampled were limited to blood, with tissue repertoires likely differing.

Donors were healthy HIV-negative adults without recently reported acute infections or vaccinations. Several immunoSEQ 96-well plates shared each subset's DNA, each plate a replicate. The table came from immunoSEQ multiplex PCR; TCRdb's copy has only in-frame clones and leaves some out. Of more than 2,000,000 clones in the sample, just over 90% were seen once. In regard to this clone: The antigen is undetermined.

The V and J ends lost 6 bases and 6 bases, in that order; junction bases with no gene match: 6. This CDR3 contains 16 residues. Looked up from germline, CDR1 is SGHTA and CDR2 is FQGNSA. The receptor was derived from a man younger than 35 in good health. The chain links TRBV7-2 to TRBJ2-1; 15 bases line up with TRBD2. The source material was naive CD4+ T cells sorted from blood. Subset indicated: CD45RA+ positively selected. This chain's CDR3 is CASRLPGLAGGNEQFF. For the CDR3, the DNA is TGTGCCAGCAGGCTCCCGGGACTAGCGGGAGGCAATGAGCAGTTCTTC. The whole variable domain, remainder taken from reference TRBV7-2 and TRBJ2-1, is GAGVSQSPSNKVTEKGKDVELRCDPISGHTALYWYRQSLGQGLEFLIYFQGNSAPDKSGLPSDRFSAERTGGSVSTLTIQRTQQEDSAVYLCASRLPGLAGGNEQFFGPGTRLTVL.